Listed below are T cell receptor beta chains from one sample, sequenced in a study of blood T cell repertoires in COVID-19. This table comes from immunoSEQ multiplex PCR, and its TCRdb copy is limited to in-frame clones, with some not included. The sample lists about 220,000 clones, about four fifths occurring once. The sequenced sample consisted of PBMCs or T cells enriched from blood (not recorded which). The receptor source for this set is a woman aged 55-75 years who had recovered from COVID-19. Each CDR3 is given with its conserved first and last residue. The D gene is left open where the match is weak. Size is omitted from some rows. Given values are once, few, many or a class for expanded clones.

NA	TRBV6-5	TRBD1	TRBJ1-5	CASNDRVGQPQHF	TGTGCCAGCAACGACAGGGTGGGTCAGCCCCAGCATTTT
NA	TRBV28	TRBD1	TRBJ1-2	CASSLGTGYGYTF	TGTGCCAGCAGTTTGGGGACAGGGTATGGCTACACCTTC
NA	TRBV7-8	NA	TRBJ2-5	CASSLDWKTFRETQYF	TGTGCCAGCAGCTTAGACTGGAAAACGTTCAGGGAGACCCAGTACTTC
NA	TRBV5-5	NA	TRBJ2-2	CASSLAAGASGELFF	TGTGCCAGCAGCTTGGCGGCGGGGGCGTCGGGGGAGCTGTTTTTT
few	TRBV20-1	TRBD1	TRBJ1-2	CSAGEGQDRGVYGYTF	TGCAGTGCTGGTGAGGGACAGGACAGAGGGGTCTATGGCTACACCTTC
NA	TRBV25-1	NA	TRBJ2-2	CASSGDSGAGELFF	TGTGCCAGCAGTGGGGACTCGGGAGCCGGGGAGCTGTTTTTT
NA	TRBV5-1	NA	TRBJ2-1	CASSLVRGLSYNEQFF	TGCGCCAGCAGCTTGGTGCGGGGCCTCTCCTACAATGAGCAGTTCTTC
NA	TRBV7-9	NA	TRBJ1-1	CASRQTGSAEAFF	TGTGCCAGCAGACAAACAGGGTCAGCTGAAGCTTTCTTT
NA	TRBV11-2	NA	TRBJ1-1	CASSASGGNTEAFF	TGTGCCAGCAGCGCATCGGGGGGGAACACTGAAGCTTTCTTT
NA	TRBV20-1	TRBD2	TRBJ2-1	CSASASGGRNEQFF	TGCAGTGCTAGTGCTAGCGGGGGTAGGAATGAGCAGTTCTTC
few	TRBV7-2	NA	TRBJ2-7	CASSLGSHGSYEQYF	TGTGCCAGCAGCTTAGGTAGTCACGGCTCCTACGAGCAGTACTTC
NA	TRBV6-5	NA	TRBJ1-1	CASSYSLMSRDTEAFF	TGTGCCAGCAGTTACTCGCTGATGTCCAGGGACACTGAAGCTTTCTTT
NA	TRBV7-6	NA	TRBJ2-1	CASSRITRPPGNEQFF	TGTGCCAGCAGCCGAATCACTAGGCCTCCGGGTAATGAGCAGTTCTTC
once	TRBV25-1	TRBD1	TRBJ2-5	CAGLLLDRGGETQYF	TGTGCCGGACTCCTTTTAGACAGGGGGGGGGAGACCCAGTACTTC
NA	TRBV4-2	TRBD1	TRBJ1-2	CASSQVGDRVPGYTF	TGTGCCAGCAGCCAAGTGGGGGACAGGGTCCCTGGCTACACCTTC
NA	TRBV28	TRBD1	TRBJ1-2	CASSQGQLNYGYTF	TGTGCCAGCAGTCAGGGACAGCTTAACTATGGCTACACCTTC
NA	TRBV18	NA	TRBJ1-4	CASSPPDLAKREKLFF	TGTGCCAGCTCACCACCAGACTTGGCGAAGCGTGAAAAACTGTTTTTT
few	TRBV5-4	TRBD1	TRBJ2-3	CASSLGGGKFTDTQYF	TGTGCCAGCAGCTTGGGAGGGGGCAAATTTACAGATACGCAGTATTTT
NA	TRBV12-5	NA	TRBJ2-2	CASGPDREAGELFF	TGTGCTAGTGGCCCTGACAGAGAGGCCGGGGAGCTGTTTTTT
NA	TRBV19	TRBD1	TRBJ1-6	CASNTGVLDSPLHF	TGTGCCAGTAACACAGGGGTCCTGGATTCACCCCTCCACTTT
NA	TRBV5-1	NA	TRBJ1-1	CASSPGGTLRNTEAFF	TGCGCCAGCAGCCCGGGGGGGACCCTCAGGAACACTGAAGCTTTCTTT
NA	TRBV24-1	TRBD1	TRBJ2-7	CATRRDSSTYEQYF	TGTGCCACCAGACGGGACAGTTCCACCTACGAGCAGTACTTC
few	TRBV4-3	NA	TRBJ2-3	CASSQGQGQGDTQYF	TGCGCCAGCAGCCAAGGCCAGGGGCAGGGAGATACGCAGTATTTT
NA	TRBV5-6	NA	TRBJ2-3	CASSRRVSGDTQYF	TGTGCCAGCAGTCGCAGGGTTAGTGGAGATACGCAGTATTTT
NA	TRBV7-9	TRBD1	TRBJ2-5	CASSLIGTVQETQYF	TGTGCCAGCAGCTTAATAGGGACAGTACAAGAGACCCAGTACTTC
NA	TRBV2	TRBD2	TRBJ2-3	CATKFGLAGNAGTDTQYF	TGTGCCACGAAATTCGGACTAGCGGGGAACGCTGGCACAGATACGCAGTATTTT
NA	TRBV18	NA	TRBJ1-4	CASSPSGTNEKLFF	TGTGCCAGCTCACCTTCGGGGACTAATGAAAAACTGTTTTTT
once	TRBV4-3	TRBD2	TRBJ2-4	CASSQVFGGAENIQYF	TGCGCCAGCAGCCAAGTTTTCGGGGGGGCCGAAAACATTCAGTACTTC
NA	TRBV15	NA	TRBJ1-1	CATSRGAQGRAFF	TGTGCCACCAGCAGAGGGGCTCAGGGTAGAGCTTTCTTT
NA	TRBV13	TRBD1	TRBJ1-4	CASSLGVGQATKLFF	TGTGCCAGCAGCTTAGGTGTAGGACAGGCGACGAAACTGTTTTTT
NA	TRBV7-2	TRBD1	TRBJ1-1	CASSFDRAYTEAFF	TGTGCCAGCAGCTTCGACAGGGCTTACACTGAAGCTTTCTTT
few	TRBV11-3	TRBD2	TRBJ2-3	CASSLGLAPTDTQYF	TGTGCCAGCAGCTTAGGACTAGCACCCACAGATACGCAGTATTTT
few	TRBV3-1/TRBV3-2	NA	TRBJ2-3	CASSQGASDTQYF	TGTGCCAGCAGCCAGGGGGCTTCGGATACGCAGTATTTT
NA	TRBV5-6	TRBD1	TRBJ1-5	CASSLTGTGDQPQHF	TGTGCCAGCAGCTTAACCGGGACAGGGGATCAGCCCCAGCATTTT
NA	TRBV30	NA	TRBJ1-1	CACDQEGRGRAEAFF	TGTGCCTGCGACCAAGAGGGGCGGGGTAGGGCTGAAGCTTTCTTT
few	TRBV18	TRBD1	TRBJ1-1	CASSPTGQANTEAFF	TGTGCCAGCTCACCCACCGGACAGGCGAACACTGAAGCTTTCTTT
NA	TRBV5-6	NA	TRBJ1-6	CASRTNNSPFHF	TGTGCCAGCAGAACTAATAATTCACCCTTCCACTTT